This paragraph reports one TCR beta chain. Its antigen has not been determined. One base away there is no much larger clone; base qualities are not given. Each collaborating institution followed its own protocols to collect whole blood in K2EDTA tubes. Collaborator samples were shipped for TCRbeta analysis as frozen whole blood, isolated PBMCs, or DNA extracted from either sample type. The data were taken from a study of blood T cell repertoires in COVID-19 (TCRdb year 2020). Background on the whole study: Samples covering the acute and convalescent phases of COVID-19 were provided by collaborators in the United States, Italy and Spain. The material from the prospective study consisted of cDNA or gDNA derived from T cells, B-cell-depleted T cells, or PBMCs. Subjects who had been exposed to COVID-19, were actively infected with it, or had recovered from it provided the deeply sampled blood TCRbeta repertoires that made up the dataset. The repertoires were released in a freely available public database intended as a resource for research on the immune response to SARS-CoV-2. Samples came from the ongoing ImmuneRACE study (first 160 participants) plus 1,254 subjects from 6 global collaborators. Nearly every sample came with metadata listing a de-identified subject ID, COVID-19 status, age in years and sex. HLA class I and class II types, where available, came from metadata supplied by the sample provider rather than from assay-based typing. On the study overall, not on this receptor specifically: Clinical and demographic metadata were provided uncurated, with the amount varying by source and participant.

TCRbeta CDR3 regions were amplified from genomic DNA using the immunoSEQ Assay, a bias-controlled multiplex PCR. In the authors' own workflow: The number of nucleated cells in each sample was estimated by amplification of reference gene primers within the assay. To quantify the absolute abundance of each unique TCRbeta CDR3 rearrangement, sequence reads were collapsed and filtered. For each sample, productive Simpson clonality was calculated by taking the square root of Simpson's diversity index across productive rearrangements. TCRdb provides this immuneACCESS table in a form limited to in-frame rearrangements. Some clones are lacking; in checked studies, under half of them reflect an unresolved V gene, and why the rest are absent is not known. That table supplies the V and J calls and clone size; D and trimming were determined from the DNA. The sample contains 200,000 to 250,000 clones, roughly 85% of them found a single time. The ten largest account for less than 4% of the sample.

CDR1 MDHEN and CDR2 SYDVKM were looked up in the germline V gene. Its CDR3 holds 16 amino acids, cysteine through phenylalanine. The kept DNA is CDR3 alone, 48 bases in frame from the first base. The germline ends are 13 bases apart after V is trimmed by 4 bases and J by 1 base. Sequenced input: peripheral blood. Recombination connected TRBV28 to TRBJ1-4; TRBD1 is a possible D gene, resting on 5 matching bases. The TCR comes from a woman at least 80 years old with acute or convalescent COVID-19. At the DNA level, the sequence is TGTGCCAGCAGTTCGGACATAGGGGTAACTAATGAAAAACTGTTTTTT. Its protein is CASSSDIGVTNEKLFF. The CDR3 plus the reference TRBV28 and TRBJ1-4 genes for the other parts give the full variable domain: DVKVTQSSRYLVKRTGEKVFLECVQDMDHENMFWYRQDPGLGLRLIYFSYDVKMKEKGDIPEGYSVSREKKERFSLILESASTNQTSMYLCASSSDIGVTNEKLFFGSGTQLSVL.